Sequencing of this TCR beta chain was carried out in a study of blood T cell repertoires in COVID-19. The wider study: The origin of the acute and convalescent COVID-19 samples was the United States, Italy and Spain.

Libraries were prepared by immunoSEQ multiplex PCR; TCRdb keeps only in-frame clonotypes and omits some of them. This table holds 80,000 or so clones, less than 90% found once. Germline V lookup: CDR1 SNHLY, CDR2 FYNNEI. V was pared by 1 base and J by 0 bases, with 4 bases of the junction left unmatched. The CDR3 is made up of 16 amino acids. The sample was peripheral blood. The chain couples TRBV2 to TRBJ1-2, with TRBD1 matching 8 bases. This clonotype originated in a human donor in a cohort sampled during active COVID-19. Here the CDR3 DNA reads TGTGCCAGCAGTGAAGTCGGACAGGGAGCTAACTATGGCTACACCTTC. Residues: CASSEVGQGANYGYTF.